This TCR beta chain was recovered during a study of cytomegalovirus exposure and HLA in healthy donors. There are a few counts of this clone. Its antigen is undetermined. The PCR contained 60 Vbeta and 13 Jbeta primers. Data came from immunoSEQ multiplex PCR; TCRdb stores just in-frame clones and leaves some out. The table shows 160,000 or so clones, with around four fifths occurring only once. Study-level points and caveats: In a later analysis, V- and J-gene trimming of beta chains associated with a DCLRE1C missense variant, replicated independently.

All donors participated as healthy donors of bone marrow. The CDR3 spans 12 residues. Germline loops: CDR1 ENHRY, CDR2 SYGVKD. V gave up 4 bases and J gave up 3 bases, with 7 bases separating them. Input material: PBMCs. This TCR was recovered from a woman between 50 and 59 years old in good health and CMV-seronegative. The chain employs TRBV10-3 and TRBJ2-7, with a weak D call TRBD1 (5 bases). The CDR3 DNA sequence: TGTGCCATCAGTGGGGGCGGCTACGAGCAGTACTTC. Its translation is CAISGGGYEQYF.